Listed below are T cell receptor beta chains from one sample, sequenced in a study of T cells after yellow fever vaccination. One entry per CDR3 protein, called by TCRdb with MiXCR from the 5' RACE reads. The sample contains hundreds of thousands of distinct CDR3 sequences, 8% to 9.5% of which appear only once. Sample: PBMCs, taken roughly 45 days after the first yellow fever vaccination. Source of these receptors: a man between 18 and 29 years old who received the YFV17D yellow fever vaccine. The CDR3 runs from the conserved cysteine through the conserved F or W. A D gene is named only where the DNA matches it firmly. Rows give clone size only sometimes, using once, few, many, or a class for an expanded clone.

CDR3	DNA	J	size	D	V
CASSGPDSGNTIYF	TGCGCCAGCAGCGGGCCCGACTCTGGAAACACCATATATTTT	TRBJ1-3	many	.	TRBV5-1
CASSPRQGSLAKETQYF	TGTGCCAGCAGCCCCAGACAAGGGTCCCTAGCCAAAGAGACCCAGTACTTC	TRBJ2-5	few	.	TRBV3-1
CASSLDGTGKGHEQFF	TGTGCCAGCAGCTTAGATGGCACAGGGAAAGGTCATGAGCAGTTCTTC	TRBJ2-1	few	.	TRBV11-2
CASSLEVNTEAFF	TGCGCCAGCAGCTTGGAGGTGAACACTGAAGCTTTCTTT	TRBJ1-1	many	.	TRBV5-1
CASSLDGVEETQYF	TGCGCCAGCAGCTTGGATGGCGTGGAGGAGACCCAGTACTTC	TRBJ2-5	many	.	TRBV5-1
CASSLTDNYGYTF	TGTGCCAGCAGCCTTACGGATAACTATGGCTACACCTTC	TRBJ1-2	many	.	TRBV7-9
CSASVGARGYTF	TGCAGTGCTAGTGTCGGGGCTAGGGGCTACACCTTC	TRBJ1-2	.	.	TRBV20-1
CASSYWSPTGTGNTIYF	TGTGCCAGCAGTTACTGGAGCCCGACAGGGACTGGAAACACCATATATTTT	TRBJ1-3	many	TRBD1	TRBV6-5
CASSIGGRVYF	TGTGCCAGCAGCATAGGGGGCCGAGTGTACTTC	TRBJ2-7	few	TRBD1	TRBV27
CSARDARAQSTDTQYF	TGCAGTGCTAGAGACGCCCGGGCCCAGAGCACAGATACGCAGTATTTT	TRBJ2-3	.	.	TRBV20-1
CSVEAISGETQYF	TGCAGCGTTGAAGCTATTTCGGGGGAGACCCAGTACTTC	TRBJ2-5	many	.	TRBV29-1
CASGFYNEQFF	TGCGCCAGTGGCTTCTACAATGAGCAGTTCTTC	TRBJ2-1	many	.	TRBV5-1
CASSFKPPTLLLAKNIQYF	TGTGCCAGCAGTTTTAAACCCCCGACACTTCTTCTAGCCAAAAACATTCAGTACTTC	TRBJ2-4	.	.	TRBV27
CASSQEGSSGASYNEQFF	TGCGCCAGCAGCCAAGAAGGATCCTCGGGAGCTTCCTACAATGAGCAGTTCTTC	TRBJ2-1	.	.	TRBV4-3
CASSAGWTGELFF	TGCGCCAGCTCGGCAGGGTGGACCGGGGAGCTGTTTTTT	TRBJ2-2	.	.	TRBV5-1
CASSLEARGDGTEAFF	TGCGCCAGCAGCTTGGAGGCCAGGGGGGACGGCACTGAAGCTTTCTTT	TRBJ1-1	.	TRBD1	TRBV5-1
CASSRSRTSYGYTF	TGTGCCAGCAGTCGAAGCCGGACGTCCTATGGCTACACCTTC	TRBJ1-2	few	.	TRBV12-3/TRBV12-4
CASSIDHREGTDTQYF	TGTGCCAGTAGTATAGATCATAGGGAAGGCACAGATACGCAGTATTTT	TRBJ2-3	.	.	TRBV19